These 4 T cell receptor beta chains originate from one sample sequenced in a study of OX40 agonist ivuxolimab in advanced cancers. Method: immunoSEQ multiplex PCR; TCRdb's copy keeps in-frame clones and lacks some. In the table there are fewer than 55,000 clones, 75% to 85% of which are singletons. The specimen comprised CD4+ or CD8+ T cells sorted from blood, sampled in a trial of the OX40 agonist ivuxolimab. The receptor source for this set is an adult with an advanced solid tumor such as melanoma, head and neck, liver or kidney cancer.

This CDR3 is CASSSGQLGNSPLHF. The CDR3 region has the DNA TGTGCCAGTAGCTCAGGACAACTAGGAAATTCACCCCTCCACTTT. The chain carries TRBV19 and TRBJ1-6; D possibly corresponds to TRBD1 (5 bases). The V and J ends lost 6 bases and 7 bases respectively, with 16 bases between them. This CDR3 is 15 amino acids long. In germline, CDR1 is LNHDA, CDR2 SQIVND (reference sequence).

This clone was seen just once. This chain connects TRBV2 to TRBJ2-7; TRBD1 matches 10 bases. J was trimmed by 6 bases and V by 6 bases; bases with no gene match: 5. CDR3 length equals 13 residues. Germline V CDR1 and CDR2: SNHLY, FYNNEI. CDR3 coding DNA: TGTGCCAGCAGCGGACAGGGGGTGAGCGAGCAGTACTTC. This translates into CASSGQGVSEQYF.

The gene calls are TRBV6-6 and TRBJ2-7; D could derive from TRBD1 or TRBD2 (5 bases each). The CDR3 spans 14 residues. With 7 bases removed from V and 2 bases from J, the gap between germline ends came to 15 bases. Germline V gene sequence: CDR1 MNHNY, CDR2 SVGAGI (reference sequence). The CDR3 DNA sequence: TGTGCCAGCAAACCCCGGGACGTAACCTACGAGCAGTACTTC. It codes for CASKPRDVTYEQYF.

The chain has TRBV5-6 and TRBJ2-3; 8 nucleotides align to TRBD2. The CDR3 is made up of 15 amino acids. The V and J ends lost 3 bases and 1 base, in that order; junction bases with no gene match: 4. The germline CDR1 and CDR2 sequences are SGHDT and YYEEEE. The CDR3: CASSSGGGGTDTQYF. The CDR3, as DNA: TGTGCCAGCAGCTCCGGGGGGGGTGGCACAGATACGCAGTATTTT.